The present T cell receptor (beta chain) was sequenced within a study of blood T cell repertoires in COVID-19. Study context: Sources were T cells, B-cell-depleted T cells, or PBMCs; the material itself was cDNA or gDNA.

Germline V lookup: CDR1 MDHEN, CDR2 SYDVKM. The CDR3 sequence is 18 residues long. Trimming left V 2 bases short and J 4 bases short, with 20 bases between. As handled by the study authors: Amplification of reference gene primers provided the estimated nucleated cell counts. Profiled with immunoSEQ multiplex PCR; TCRdb holds only in-frame clones, not every one. D and trimming were read from the DNA, whereas the V and J calls and clone size are those reported in that table. This sample has about 20,000 clones, with around 92% found just once. The source material was peripheral blood. The rearrangement links TRBV28 to TRBJ1-4; D is perhaps TRBD1 (6 bases). This receptor was identified in a man between 70 and 80 years old with active COVID-19. The CDR3 reads CASSLGGGLDGYNEKLFF. The CDR3, as DNA: TGTGCCAGCAGTTTAGGGGGGGGGCTGGACGGATATAATGAAAAACTGTTTTTT.